These 26 T cell receptor beta chains were all obtained from the same sample, sequenced in a study of human T cells and chemical hapten exposure. The library tagged each cDNA molecule with unique molecular identifiers. TCRdb analysed the reads with MiXCR anew, one entry per CDR3 protein. The table records about 120,000 distinct CDR3 sequences, more than 8.5% of them present only once. Researchers extracted total RNA from unfractionated whole blood. The material sequenced was whole blood. These receptors came from a human donor in good health. Some clones in this sample may be carry-over from other donors' samples.

This clonotype was detected ten times or more. V and J are TRBV20-1 and TRBJ2-5, with D unresolved. Trimming removed 3 bases from V and 5 bases from J, with 10 bases in between. The CDR3 loop spans 12 amino acids. The germline V gene has CDR1 DFQATT and CDR2 SNEGSKA (reference sequence). The CDR3 sequence is CSASPSGETQYF. Written as DNA, the CDR3 is TGCAGTGCTAGCCCAAGTGGGGAGACCCAGTACTTC.

The genes are TRBV7-2 and TRBJ2-1; tentative D call: TRBD1 (6 bases). Germline V gives CDR1 SGHTA, CDR2 FQGNSA. CDR3 size: 15 residues. V was pared by 4 bases and J by 9 bases, with 19 bases between. CDR3 sequence: CASSSVEVGGVEQFF. In DNA, the CDR3 is TGTGCCAGCAGCTCTGTGGAGGTTGGGGGCGTTGAGCAGTTCTTC.

This clonotype was picked up many times. The rearrangement uses TRBV20-1 and TRBJ1-5, with D perhaps matching TRBD1 (5 bases). The germline V gene has CDR1 DFQATT and CDR2 SNEGSKA (reference sequence). The CDR3 spans 14 residues. Between the trimmed V and J ends, which lost 6 bases and 7 bases, there was a span of 19 bases. Here the CDR3 reads CSAVTSRGEQPQHF. The CDR3 nucleotides read TGCAGTGCCGTGACTTCACGGGGGGAGCAGCCCCAGCATTTT.

This clonotype was observed many times. The genes are TRBV6-5 and TRBJ2-1; no reliable D call. The CDR3 is 14 amino acids. CDR1 and CDR2 (germline): MNHEY, SVGAGI. V was shortened by 1 base and J by 5 bases, with 9 bases between the two germline ends. The CDR3 DNA reads as TGTGCCAGCAGTTACTTAAGCTGGGACAATGAGCAGTTCTTC. Amino acids: CASSYLSWDNEQFF.

This clonotype was observed many times. This chain uses TRBV12-3 or TRBV12-4 with TRBJ1-2; TRBD1 is a possible D gene (5 bases). The CDR3 contains 15 residues. The V end was cut by 1 base, the J end by 4 bases, with 13 bases between. The CDR3 region is CASSLGGGGPYGYTF. In DNA, the CDR3 is TGTGCCAGCAGTTTAGGGGGGGGAGGCCCCTATGGCTACACCTTC.

This clonotype was seen a handful of times. The chain links TRBV14 to TRBJ1-1, with 10 bases identical to TRBD1. Trimming cost V 5 bases and J 5 bases; bases outside gene matches: 8. Germline V CDR1 and CDR2: SGHDN, FVKESK. The CDR3 runs to 15 residues. CDR3 nucleotides: TGTGCCAGCAGCGAATTGACAGGGGGCACGACTGAAGCTTTCTTT. It is translated as CASSELTGGTTEAFF.

The CDR3 nucleotides are TGTGCCAGCTCACCACCGGCCTACCAAGAGACCCAGTACTTC. This translates into CASSPPAYQETQYF. The chain has TRBV18 and TRBJ2-5; no definite D call. This CDR3 is built from 14 residues. Germline V CDR1 and CDR2: KGHSH, LQKENI. V lost 0 bases to trimming and J lost 0 bases, with 5 bases between them.

The table lists this clonotype with a few counts. The V call is TRBV12-3 or TRBV12-4, the J call TRBJ1-1, with D hard to call. V lost 3 bases, J lost 5 bases, and 16 bases lay in between. The CDR3 has 15 amino acids. DNA of the CDR3: TGTGCCAGCAGTTTTTTGGGTTACGGCGATACTGAAGCTTTCTTT. It is translated as CASSFLGYGDTEAFF.

In its sample, this clonotype was seen many times. This chain connects TRBV7-2 to TRBJ2-2; D unresolved. Per the germline V gene, CDR1 is SGHTA and CDR2 is FQGNSA. V lost 1 base and J lost 4, with 10 bases in between. The CDR3 loop spans 15 amino acids. This chain's CDR3 is CASSLGRNPTGELFF. The CDR3 DNA follows: TGTGCCAGCAGCTTAGGGCGGAACCCCACCGGGGAGCTGTTTTTT.

This clonotype was detected ten times or more. This sequence joins TRBV4-3 and TRBJ2-6; D unclear. V was shortened by 0 bases and J by 2 bases, with 14 bases between the two germline ends. The CDR3 has 18 amino acids. The germline CDR1 and CDR2 sequences are LGHNA and YSLEER. CDR3 in DNA: TGCGCCAGCAGCCAAGATAACTCCCGGATAGCTGGGGCCAACGTCCTGACTTTC. Translation gives CASSQDNSRIAGANVLTF.

The chain is built from TRBV14 and TRBJ2-1; possibly TRBD2 for D (5 bases). Germline V lookup: CDR1 SGHDN, CDR2 FVKESK. With 4 bases removed from V and 0 bases from J, the gap between germline ends came to 10 bases. There are 15 residues in the CDR3. The CDR3 DNA reads TGTGCCAGCAGCCGCCGGGGAAGCTCCTACAATGAGCAGTTCTTC. Protein: CASSRRGSSYNEQFF.

This clonotype was seen ten or more times. The chain employs TRBV6-5 and TRBJ2-1; 10 bases agree with TRBD2. Trimming cost V 0 bases and J 2 bases; bases outside gene matches: 4. The CDR3 length is 17 residues. Germline assignment: CDR1 MNHEY and CDR2 SVGAGI. DNA for the CDR3: TGTGCCAGCAGTTACTCGTTCAGCGGGGGGGCCTACAATGAGCAGTTCTTC. Residues: CASSYSFSGGAYNEQFF.

This clonotype was seen only a few times. This rearrangement joins TRBV12-3 or TRBV12-4 to TRBJ2-1; D not certain. This CDR3 contains 13 residues. V lost 5 bases, J lost 6 bases, and 11 bases lay in between. CDR3 DNA: TGTGCCAGCAGTCCAGAAATAGCCAATGAGCAGTTCTTC. As protein: CASSPEIANEQFF.

The V call is TRBV6-2 or TRBV6-3, the J call TRBJ2-7; TRBD1 matches at 8 bases. CDR1 is MNHEY, CDR2 SVGEGT, per germline. After removal of 0 bases from V and 0 bases from J, the junction contained 1 base not matched to a gene. This CDR3 comprises 15 residues. CDR3 amino acids: CASSYSGQASYEQYF. The CDR3, as DNA: TGTGCCAGCAGTTACTCGGGACAGGCCTCCTACGAGCAGTACTTC.

J is TRBJ2-6 and V is TRBV5-1; 14 bases match TRBD2. Germline loops: CDR1 SGHRS, CDR2 YFSETQ. Trimming at V came to 5 bases and at J to 4 bases, leaving 11 bases not matched to a gene. The CDR3 loop spans 19 amino acids. CDR3 residues: CASRPGLAGGVSGANVLTF. Here the CDR3 DNA reads TGCGCCAGCAGACCCGGACTAGCGGGAGGAGTGTCAGGGGCCAACGTCCTGACTTTC.

This clonotype came up many times. Here the CDR3 DNA reads TGCAGCGTTGGACAGGGGGCTGGTGAGCAGTACTTC. This gives the protein CSVGQGAGEQYF. The chain has TRBV29-1 and TRBJ2-7; TRBD1 matches 10 bases. Germline assignment: CDR1 SQVTM and CDR2 ANQGSEA. V dropped 4 bases and J dropped 7; count of bases not matched to a gene: 4. This CDR3 comprises 12 residues.

This clonotype has only a few counts. This chain uses TRBV27 with TRBJ2-7; TRBD1 might be the D (6 bases). V dropped 3 bases and J dropped 4 bases, with 19 bases sitting between them. Germline V gene lookup returns CDR1 MNHEY and CDR2 SMNVEV (reference sequence). The CDR3 length is 16 residues. The CDR3 protein is CASSFQPRQGKYEQYF. CDR3 sequence (DNA): TGTGCCAGCAGTTTCCAACCGAGGCAGGGGAAGTACGAGCAGTACTTC.

This clonotype appeared many times. This chain connects TRBV29-1 to TRBJ2-7, with 8 positions matching TRBD1. V lost 7 bases and J lost 6; bases outside the gene matches: 8. There are 12 residues in the CDR3. CDR1 and CDR2 from the germline V gene are SQVTM and ANQGSEA. CDR3 sequence: CSAKTGAGEQYF. CDR3 nucleotide sequence: TGCAGCGCTAAGACAGGGGCAGGCGAGCAGTACTTC.

In this sample, this clonotype turned up many times. This chain links TRBV11-2 with TRBJ1-1; no reliable D call. CDR1 SGHAT and CDR2 FQNNGV come from the germline V gene. Trimming removed 8 bases at V and 0 bases at J, with 10 bases between. The CDR3 totals 13 residues. For the CDR3, the DNA is TGTGCCAGCGCCCCCAATCTGAACACTGAAGCTTTCTTT. This gives the protein CASAPNLNTEAFF.

This clonotype was seen a few times. This sequence joins TRBV10-3 and TRBJ1-1, with D perhaps TRBD1 (5 bases). V lost 11 bases and J lost 0, with 13 bases in between. The germline V gene has CDR1 ENHRY and CDR2 SYGVKD. This CDR3 region has 13 residues. The CDR3 reads CASKTDMNTEAFF. CDR3 coding DNA: TGTGCCTCCAAGACAGACATGAACACTGAAGCTTTCTTT.

The chain employs TRBV11-1 and TRBJ2-3; possibly TRBD1 for D (6 bases). Germline CDR1 SGHAT, CDR2 FQDESV (reference sequence). Trimming pared 4 bases from V and 1 base from J, leaving 9 bases between. The CDR3 has 14 residues. CDR3 coding DNA: TGTGCCAGCAGCTCAAGGACAGGCACAGATACGCAGTATTTT. Translating it yields CASSSRTGTDTQYF. Full variable domain (outside the CDR3, taken from reference TRBV11-1 and TRBJ2-3): EAEVAQSPRYKITEKSQAVAFWCDPISGHATLYWYRQILGQGPELLVQFQDESVVDDSQLPKDRFSAERLKGVDSTLKIQPAELGDSAMYLCASSSRTGTDTQYFGPGTRLTVL.

This clonotype was recorded a few times. The chain links TRBV5-1 to TRBJ2-1; weak D call: TRBD1 (6 bases). The V end was cut by 0 bases, the J end by 5 bases, with 9 bases between. The CDR3 totals 14 residues. Germline V CDR1 and CDR2: SGHRS, YFSETQ. This CDR3 reads CASSLDRVNNEQFF. The CDR3 DNA sequence: TGCGCCAGCAGCTTGGACAGGGTTAACAATGAGCAGTTCTTC. Complete variable domain (other parts from reference TRBV5-1 and TRBJ2-1): KAGVTQTPRYLIKTRGQQVTLSCSPISGHRSVSWYQQTPGQGLQFLFEYFSETQRNKGNFPGRFSGRQFSNSRSEMNVSTLELGDSALYLCASSLDRVNNEQFFGPGTRLTVL.

The chain combines TRBV11-3 with TRBJ2-5; D gene unclear. V lost 2 bases, J lost 0 bases, and 4 bases lay in between. Germline V lookup: CDR1 SGHNT, CDR2 YENEEA. The CDR3 contains 13 residues. CDR3 sequence: CASSLLYQETQYF. The CDR3 bases are TGTGCCAGCAGCTTACTCTACCAAGAGACCCAGTACTTC.

This clonotype was counted many times. The rearrangement links TRBV25-1 to TRBJ1-2, with D uncertain. The CDR3 contains 13 residues. V gave up 0 bases and J gave up 6 bases, with 8 bases separating them. In germline, CDR1 is MGHDK, CDR2 SYGVNS. The CDR3 bases are TGTGCCAGCAGTGAATATGATGGGGATGGCTACACCTTC. Its protein product is CASSEYDGDGYTF.

This chain uses TRBV5-6 with TRBJ2-1; no reliable D call. Trimming shortened V by 4 bases and J by 4 bases, and 18 bases separated the two germline ends. CDR3 length equals 16 residues. Germline V lookup: CDR1 SGHDT, CDR2 YYEEEE. Written as DNA, the CDR3 is TGTGCCAGCAGCCCCGACTCTGGCTCGTATTACAATGAGCAGTTCTTC. As protein: CASSPDSGSYYNEQFF.

This clonotype was detected only a few times. The rearrangement links TRBV25-1 to TRBJ2-4; D gene unclear. Germline V gives CDR1 MGHDK, CDR2 SYGVNS. This CDR3 contains 16 residues. The V end lost 1 base, the J end lost 1 base, and 11 bases lay between the germline ends. As DNA, the CDR3 is TGTGCCAGCAGTGAATCGGAAAAGAGGGCCAAAAACATTCAGTACTTC. This translates into CASSESEKRAKNIQYF.